This TCR beta chain derives from a study of blood T cell repertoires in COVID-19. Study as a whole: Sites in the United States, Italy and Spain provided acute and convalescent COVID-19 samples.

The CDR3 is made up of 16 amino acids. From germline, CDR1 is SGHRS and CDR2 YFSETQ. Trimming cost V 4 bases and J 2 bases; bases outside gene matches: 10. Using immunoSEQ multiplex PCR, the repertoire was profiled, and TCRdb retains in-frame clones only, with some absent. The data show about 190,000 clones, roughly 80% seen once. Living in under 30 US areas, the participants were between about 18 and 95 years of age. Cohort placement rested on clinical history that participants reported themselves. Sequenced: PBMCs or T cells enriched from blood (not recorded which). The receptor was isolated from a young woman who had recovered from COVID-19. This sequence joins TRBV5-1 and TRBJ2-3, with 7 positions matching TRBD1. The CDR3 DNA sequence: TGCGCCAGCAGCCCCGGACCGGGACAGTCCACAGATACGCAGTATTTT. As protein: CASSPGPGQSTDTQYF.